Below are 32 T cell receptor beta chains sequenced from a single sample in a study of Ad26.COV2.S vaccination and SARS-CoV-2 variants. As to treatment: over 15 received Ad26.COV2.S at low or high dose, single or two shots; about 5 received placebo; per-sample allocation not given. Sampling happened 63 days after the first vaccine or placebo injection. Produced via immunoSEQ multiplex PCR; TCRdb's table is partial and in-frame only. The sample shows 430,000 or so clones, about 93% of them seen only once. Sequencing was performed on peripheral blood, taken in a trial of Ad26.COV2.S vaccine versus placebo. The receptors here all came from a person aged 18-65 years who received the Ad26.COV2.S COVID-19 vaccine or a placebo.

The chain is built from TRBV7-2 and TRBJ2-5; 9 nucleotides line up with TRBD2. The J segment lost 2 bases and the V segment lost 5 bases, leaving 12 bases of the junction unmatched. Germline V gene sequence: CDR1 SGHTA, CDR2 FQGNSA. This CDR3 has 17 amino acids. This CDR3 is CASSPSGLAGTQETQYF. CDR3 DNA: TGTGCCAGCAGCCCTAGTGGGCTAGCGGGGACACAAGAGACCCAGTACTTC. Complete variable domain (other parts from reference TRBV7-2 and TRBJ2-5): GAGVSQSPSNKVTEKGKDVELRCDPISGHTALYWYRQSLGQGLEFLIYFQGNSAPDKSGLPSDRFSAERTGGSVSTLTIQRTQQEDSAVYLCASSPSGLAGTQETQYFGPGTRLLVL.

Worth noting for this clone: Other DNA sequences of this sample code for an identical CDR3. V and J are TRBV12-3 or TRBV12-4 and TRBJ1-1; no firm D call. V was trimmed by 2 bases and J by 1 base, leaving 5 bases between them. This CDR3 has 13 amino acids. DNA for the CDR3: TGTGCCAGCAGTTTACAGAGGAACACTGAAGCTTTCTTT. It is translated as CASSLQRNTEAFF.

The chain couples TRBV7-2 to TRBJ2-1; 9 nucleotides agree with TRBD2. Germline trimming cut 4 bases from V and 13 bases from J; bases unmatched to any gene: 20. CDR3 size: 17 residues. The germline CDR1 and CDR2 sequences are SGHTA and FQGNSA. CDR3 sequence: CASSSPLREGTARGQFF. The CDR3 DNA reads as TGTGCCAGCAGCTCACCATTGCGGGAGGGGACCGCCAGGGGACAGTTCTTC.

V is TRBV3-1 (or the pseudogene TRBV3-2) and J is TRBJ2-1, with D hard to call. CDR3 length equals 15 residues. The germline gives CDR1 LGHDT, CDR2 YNNKEL (reference sequence). V lost 0 bases, J lost 4 bases, and 10 bases lay in between. The CDR3 sequence: CASSQEEAVYNEQFF. As DNA, the CDR3 is TGTGCCAGCAGCCAAGAAGAGGCAGTTTACAATGAGCAGTTCTTC.

The genes are TRBV30 and TRBJ1-1; D is possibly TRBD1 (6 bases). V was pared by 7 bases and J by 4 bases, with 13 bases between. The germline gives CDR1 GTSNPN, CDR2 SVGIG (reference sequence). The CDR3 is 12 residues long. CDR3 DNA sequence: TGTGCCTCTCGAGGGGGAAGCACTGAAGCTTTCTTT. The encoded protein is CASRGGSTEAFF.

V is TRBV9 and J is TRBJ2-2; D unresolved. The germline gives CDR1 SGDLS, CDR2 YYNGEE. This CDR3 spans 14 amino acids. V gave up 0 bases and J gave up 4 bases, with 7 bases separating them. Here the CDR3 reads CASSVGPPTGELFF. The CDR3 DNA reads TGTGCCAGCAGCGTAGGACCTCCCACCGGGGAGCTGTTTTTT.

This chain uses TRBV10-3 with TRBJ2-3; TRBD2 aligns across 10 bases. Germline V lookup: CDR1 ENHRY, CDR2 SYGVKD. There are 15 residues in the CDR3. After removal of 6 bases from V and 0 bases from J, the junction contained 3 bases not matched to a gene. CDR3 bases: TGTGCCATCAGCCGTAGCGGGAGGAGCACAGATACGCAGTATTTT. It codes for CAISRSGRSTDTQYF.

This clone was seen a few times. The genes are TRBV21-1 and TRBJ1-3. TRBV21-1 is a listed pseudogene. The length of the CDR3 is 16 residues. The CDR3 is CASSHIPTDSGNTIYF. The DNA of the CDR3 is TGTGCCAGCAGCCATATCCCCACGGACTCTGGAAACACCATATATTTT.

This clone has only one observation. The CDR3 region is CASSTYRAGELFF. The CDR3, as DNA: TGTGCCAGCAGTACATACAGGGCCGGGGAGCTGTTTTTT. V is TRBV6-5 and J is TRBJ2-2; D is possibly TRBD1 (6 bases). CDR3 length: 13 residues. V lost 5 bases and J lost 6, with 10 bases in between. Germline CDR1 and CDR2: MNHEY and SVGAGI.

The chain employs TRBV2 and TRBJ2-1, with 11 bases aligning to TRBD2. This CDR3 has 15 residues. Germline V lookup: CDR1 SNHLY, CDR2 FYNNEI. Germline trimming cut 2 bases from V and 11 bases from J; bases unmatched to any gene: 8. The CDR3 is CASSELLAGVYKQFF. The CDR3 DNA reads as TGTGCCAGCAGTGAATTACTAGCGGGAGTTTATAAGCAGTTCTTC.

The chain uses TRBV2 and TRBJ1-4; D possibly corresponds to TRBD1 (6 bases). CDR1 and CDR2 (germline): SNHLY, FYNNEI. CDR3 length: 14 amino acids. The V and J ends lost 6 bases and 4 bases respectively, with 12 bases between them. For the CDR3, the DNA is TGTGCCAGCAGGGCGGACAGCTATAATGAAAAACTGTTTTTT. As protein: CASRADSYNEKLFF.

This chain uses TRBV2 with TRBJ2-1; 10 positions match TRBD2. Germline V lookup: CDR1 SNHLY, CDR2 FYNNEI. The CDR3 has 13 amino acids. The ends lost 2 bases at V and 13 bases at J; junction bases unmatched: 5. The CDR3 DNA reads TGTGCCAGCAGTGAATCGCTAGCGGGAGTACAGTTCTTC. Protein sequence: CASSESLAGVQFF.

The J gene is TRBJ1-1, the V gene TRBV29-1; D remains unclear. The CDR3 is 11 residues long. Trimming left V 4 bases short and J 7 bases short, with 10 bases between. The V gene's germline CDR1 is SQVTM and CDR2 ANQGSEA. CDR3 nucleotides: TGCAGCGTTGCCTTAACAGATGAAGCTTTCTTT. It codes for CSVALTDEAFF.

The rearrangement joins TRBV24-1 to TRBJ1-5; 12 bases are shared with TRBD1. The CDR3 covers 15 residues. With 4 bases clipped from V and 11 bases from J, the junction kept 8 bases outside the gene matches. The germline V gene encodes CDR1 KGHDR and CDR2 SFDVKD. For the CDR3, the DNA is TGTGCCACCAGTGACATTCCGGGACAGGGGGCTTCCCAGCATTTT. Its translation: CATSDIPGQGASQHF.

The V and J genes are TRBV4-3 and TRBJ2-2; 8 bases are a match to TRBD2. Unmatched junction bases numbered 12, after V lost 0 bases and J lost 6 bases. Germline CDR1 is LGHNA and CDR2 is YSLEER. The CDR3 totals 18 residues. The CDR3 here is CASSQDRPSGSGAGELFF. The CDR3 DNA reads TGCGCCAGCAGCCAAGATCGGCCCAGCGGGAGTGGTGCCGGGGAGCTGTTTTTT.

V usage is TRBV11-3 and J usage is TRBJ2-5; 15 bases are shared with TRBD2. After removal of 5 bases from V and 5 bases from J, the junction contained 9 bases not matched to a gene. CDR1 and CDR2 (germline): SGHNT, YENEEA. The CDR3 has 17 amino acids. The CDR3 region has the DNA TGTGCCAGCAGCCTCGGACTAGCGGGAGGGAGGGGGGAGACCCAGTACTTC. It codes for CASSLGLAGGRGETQYF.

The chain links TRBV28 to TRBJ2-3; the D gene could be TRBD1 or TRBD2 (5 bases each). The V gene's germline CDR1 is MDHEN and CDR2 SYDVKM. CDR3 length equals 13 residues. The germline V and J ends were trimmed by 2 bases and 6 bases, with 9 bases remaining between them. The CDR3 sequence: CASSLEGTDTQYF. CDR3 sequence (DNA): TGTGCCAGCAGTTTAGAGGGGACGGATACGCAGTATTTT. The full variable domain, its missing parts supplied by reference TRBV28 and TRBJ2-3, is DVKVTQSSRYLVKRTGEKVFLECVQDMDHENMFWYRQDPGLGLRLIYFSYDVKMKEKGDIPEGYSVSREKKERFSLILESASTNQTSMYLCASSLEGTDTQYFGPGTRLTVL.

V gene TRBV10-3 combines with J gene TRBJ2-7; TRBD2 matches 7 bases. Trimming took 2 bases from V and 5 from J; bases not matched to a gene: 9. CDR3 size: 15 residues. Germline V gives CDR1 ENHRY, CDR2 SYGVKD. CDR3 loop: CAISEGRGTQDEQYF. The CDR3 nucleotides are TGTGCCATCAGTGAGGGGAGGGGAACCCAGGACGAGCAGTACTTC.

The chain has TRBV28 and TRBJ1-3, with a tentative D call TRBD1 (5 bases). Trimming stripped 3 bases from V and 0 bases from J, with 6 bases between. CDR1 MDHEN and CDR2 SYDVKM come from the germline V gene. CDR3 length: 14 residues. The CDR3 sequence: CASSLTDSGNTIYF. CDR3 bases: TGTGCCAGCAGTTTGACAGACTCTGGAAACACCATATATTTT.

The rearrangement joins TRBV20-1 to TRBJ1-1, with D uncertain. Germline V gene lookup returns CDR1 DFQATT and CDR2 SNEGSKA (reference sequence). Trimming left V 3 bases short and J 4 bases short, with 15 bases between. The CDR3 is made up of 14 amino acids. The CDR3, as DNA: TGCAGTGCTAGTTTAACCAAAGCGGGCACTGAAGCTTTCTTT. It yields the protein CSASLTKAGTEAFF.

V usage is TRBV19 and J usage is TRBJ2-7, with TRBD1 matching over 8 bases. The CDR3 is 15 residues long. V lost 6 bases, J lost 5 bases, and 12 bases stayed unmatched. Germline CDR1 reads LNHDA; CDR2 reads SQIVND (reference sequence). Here the CDR3 reads CASRDRAAADDEQYF. The CDR3 nucleotides read TGTGCCAGTAGGGACAGGGCCGCCGCCGACGACGAGCAGTACTTC.

J is TRBJ1-1 and V is TRBV27; D gene unclear. With 5 bases removed from V and 7 bases from J, the gap between germline ends came to 17 bases. CDR3 length: 14 amino acids. Germline CDR1 MNHEY, CDR2 SMNVEV (reference sequence). The CDR3: CASSLDILRGEAFF. CDR3 nucleotide sequence: TGTGCCAGCAGTCTAGACATCTTACGGGGTGAAGCTTTCTTT.

The rearrangement links TRBV4-1 to TRBJ2-7; the D gene is possibly TRBD1 (5 bases). CDR1 and CDR2 (germline): MGHRA, YSYEKL. Trimming cost V 1 base and J 0 bases, with 10 bases left between them. The CDR3 runs 15 residues. DNA of the CDR3: TGCGCCAGCAGCCAAGGGGGCGTGAGCTCCTACGAGCAGTACTTC. Translation gives CASSQGGVSSYEQYF.

The V call is TRBV6-5, the J call TRBJ1-1; D not certain. Trimming left V 7 bases short and J 5 bases short, with 8 bases between. The CDR3 length is 11 residues. CDR1 MNHEY and CDR2 SVGAGI come from the germline V gene. The CDR3 nucleotides are TGTGCCAGCACGGGTGGGACTGAAGCTTTCTTT. This encodes CASTGGTEAFF.

This clone appeared a single time. At one boundary the junction diverges from the germline segment, which might be a read error. V is TRBV4-3 and J is TRBJ2-7; 14 positions agree with TRBD2. The CDR3 totals 15 residues. Germline assignment: CDR1 LGHNA and CDR2 YSLEER. This CDR3 reads CASSQGRGLAGARDF. CDR3 bases: TGCGCCAGCAGCCAAGGGAGGGGACTAGCGGGAGCCCGGGACTTC.

This sequence joins TRBV7-6 and TRBJ2-2; the match to TRBD1 covers 7 bases. Losses at the gene ends were 5 bases for V and 5 bases for J; bases not matched to a gene: 8. This CDR3 comprises 15 residues. Per germline, CDR1 SGHVS and CDR2 FNYEAQ. CDR3 in amino acids: CASSLGTEKTGELFF. As DNA, the CDR3 is TGTGCCAGCAGCCTCGGGACAGAAAAGACCGGGGAGCTGTTTTTT.

The chain has TRBV6-4 and TRBJ2-7, with TRBD1 identical over 8 bases. CDR1 is MRHNA and CDR2 is SNTAGT in the germline V gene. V was clipped by 0 bases and J by 2 bases; unmatched bases: 9. CDR3 length: 17 residues. The CDR3 DNA sequence: TGTGCCAGCAGTGACTCAAAGGGACAGGTTGTGGCCTACGAGCAGTACTTC. Amino acids: CASSDSKGQVVAYEQYF.

The genes are TRBV13 and TRBJ2-2; D not resolved. V shed 10 bases and J shed 7 bases, with 10 bases lying between them. In germline, CDR1 is PRHDT, CDR2 FYEKMQ (reference sequence). This CDR3 has 11 amino acids. The CDR3 coding sequence is TGTGCCATCCCCTTTGGCGGGGAGCTGTTTTTT. Its protein is CAIPFGGELFF.

The chain carries TRBV7-2 and TRBJ2-1; D unresolved. V lost 0 bases and J lost 4, with 10 bases in between. The CDR3 covers 15 residues. Looked up from germline, CDR1 is SGHTA and CDR2 is FQGNSA. The CDR3 here is CASSLAGNLYNEQFF. The CDR3 coding sequence is TGTGCCAGCAGCTTAGCGGGGAACCTTTACAATGAGCAGTTCTTC.

This chain connects TRBV11-2 to TRBJ2-7, with TRBD2 matching 7 bases. This CDR3 spans 14 amino acids. Trimming took 5 bases from V and 4 from J; bases not matched to a gene: 8. In germline, CDR1 is SGHAT, CDR2 FQNNGV. The CDR3 DNA sequence: TGTGCCAGCAGCCCAACGGGGGAGGGGTACGAGCAGTACTTC. Protein product: CASSPTGEGYEQYF.

This clone was counted once. The chain links TRBV28 to TRBJ2-7, with 14 bases aligning to TRBD2. The germline V gene has CDR1 MDHEN and CDR2 SYDVKM. V was pared by 6 bases and J by 5 bases, with 9 bases of the junction left unmatched. This CDR3 is 16 amino acids long. The DNA of the CDR3 is TGTGCCAGCAGAGGGACTAGCGGGGGAACAAGGAACGAGCAGTACTTC. This codes for CASRGTSGGTRNEQYF.

The CDR3 here is CATEQGNNEQFF. The CDR3 bases are TGTGCCACCGAACAGGGAAACAATGAGCAGTTCTTC. The genes are TRBV10-3 and TRBJ2-1; D is perhaps TRBD1 (6 bases). Germline CDR1 reads ENHRY; CDR2 reads SYGVKD. V lost 10 bases, J lost 5 bases, and 12 bases lay in between. CDR3 length: 12 amino acids.